Listed below are T cell receptor beta chains from one sample, sequenced in a study of cytotoxic CD8 clonotypes in ibrutinib-treated CLL. Using immunoSEQ multiplex PCR, the repertoire was profiled, and TCRdb retains in-frame clones only, with some absent. This table has about 45,000 clones, about 69% appearing once. Sequences were derived from PBMCs, sampled after 24 months of ibrutinib treatment. The receptors here all came from a human donor with chronic lymphocytic leukemia. Each CDR3 is given with its conserved first and last residue. Each record gives: V gene, clone size, D gene, J gene, CDR3 protein, CDR3 DNA. A D gene is named only where the DNA matches it firmly. Where a row states a size, it is once, few, many or the class of an expanded clone; other rows omit it.

TRBV27	NA	TRBD2	TRBJ2-1	CASSLRGGRASNEQFF	TGTGCCAGCAGTTTACGGGGGGGCCGAGCTTCGAATGAGCAGTTCTTC
TRBV30	few	NA	TRBJ1-2	CAWKEGNYGYTF	TGTGCCTGGAAAGAGGGCAACTATGGCTACACCTTC
TRBV4-1	NA	NA	TRBJ2-2	CASSQSSGGHTGELFF	TGCGCCAGCAGCCAGTCCTCCGGTGGGCACACCGGGGAGCTGTTTTTT
TRBV2	NA	NA	TRBJ2-3	CASMRGVAFRADTQYF	TGTGCCAGCATGAGAGGCGTGGCCTTTAGAGCAGATACGCAGTATTTT
TRBV4-1	NA	NA	TRBJ2-1	CASSERYQANEQFF	TGCGCCAGCAGTGAGCGGTACCAAGCCAATGAGCAGTTCTTC
TRBV19	NA	NA	TRBJ1-4	CASRLGDTHLLNEKLFF	TGTGCCAGTAGACTGGGGGACACGCACCTTCTTAATGAAAAACTGTTTTTT
TRBV7-9	few	NA	TRBJ2-7	CATNPNGSDSYEQYF	TGTGCCACAAATCCCAACGGGTCGGACTCCTACGAGCAGTACTTC
TRBV29-1	NA	TRBD2	TRBJ2-5	CSFSSGQETQYF	TGCAGCTTTTCTAGCGGCCAAGAGACCCAGTACTTC
TRBV21-1	NA	NA	TRBJ1-6	CATRPWDSPLHF	TGTGCCACCCGACCCTGGGATTCACCCCTCCACTTT
TRBV25-1	NA	NA	TRBJ2-3	CASSLQGDTQYF	TGTGCCAGCAGTTTACAGGGAGATACGCAGTATTTT
TRBV27	many	NA	TRBJ1-1	CASRKTGFTEAFF	TGTGCCAGCAGAAAAACAGGGTTTACTGAAGCTTTCTTT
TRBV18	NA	NA	TRBJ2-5	CASSPSGRGGETQYF	TGTGCCAGCTCACCTTCCGGCAGGGGTGGAGAGACCCAGTACTTC
TRBV10-2	NA	NA	TRBJ2-7	CASITRNYEQYF	TGCGCCAGCATAACAAGGAACTACGAGCAGTACTTC
TRBV2	many	NA	TRBJ1-4	CASFERGAEKLFF	TGTGCCAGCTTTGAACGGGGTGCTGAAAAACTGTTTTTT
TRBV30	NA	TRBD1	TRBJ1-2	CAWIKGQYGYTF	TGTGCCTGGATTAAGGGACAGTATGGCTACACCTTC
TRBV30	few	NA	TRBJ2-7	CAWKWGAREQYF	TGTGCCTGGAAGTGGGGGGCGAGGGAGCAGTACTTC
TRBV5-1	few	NA	TRBJ2-7	CASRRDVRDGTYEQYF	TGCGCCAGCAGGAGAGACGTTAGGGACGGAACCTACGAGCAGTACTTC
TRBV7-8	NA	TRBD2	TRBJ2-5	CASSLGALAGLVETQYF	TGTGCCAGCAGCTTAGGAGCCCTAGCGGGATTGGTAGAGACCCAGTACTTC
TRBV10-1	NA	NA	TRBJ1-2	CASSDSGSHGYTF	TGCGCCAGCAGTGACAGCGGATCCCATGGCTACACCTTC
TRBV12-5	NA	NA	TRBJ2-6	CASGPSGANVLTF	TGTGCTAGTGGTCCTTCTGGGGCCAACGTCCTGACTTTC
TRBV6-6	few	NA	TRBJ2-7	CASSYSPIEQYF	TGTGCCAGCAGTTACTCTCCGATCGAGCAGTACTTC
TRBV28	NA	NA	TRBJ1-2	CASSLRQTLYGYTF	TGTGCCAGCAGCTTACGACAGACCCTATATGGCTACACCTTC